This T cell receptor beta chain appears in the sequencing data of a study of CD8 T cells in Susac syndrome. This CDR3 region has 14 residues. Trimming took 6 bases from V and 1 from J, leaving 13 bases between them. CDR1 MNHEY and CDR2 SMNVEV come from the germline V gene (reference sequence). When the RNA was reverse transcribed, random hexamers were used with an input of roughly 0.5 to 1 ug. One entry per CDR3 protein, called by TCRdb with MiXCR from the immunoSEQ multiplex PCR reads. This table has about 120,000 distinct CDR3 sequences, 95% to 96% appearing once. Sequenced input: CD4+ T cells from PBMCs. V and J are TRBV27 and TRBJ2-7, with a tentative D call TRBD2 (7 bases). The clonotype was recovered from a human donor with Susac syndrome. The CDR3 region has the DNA TGTGCCAGCAGGAGTCGGGGGGCGTCCTACGAGCAGTACTTC. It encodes CASRSRGASYEQYF.